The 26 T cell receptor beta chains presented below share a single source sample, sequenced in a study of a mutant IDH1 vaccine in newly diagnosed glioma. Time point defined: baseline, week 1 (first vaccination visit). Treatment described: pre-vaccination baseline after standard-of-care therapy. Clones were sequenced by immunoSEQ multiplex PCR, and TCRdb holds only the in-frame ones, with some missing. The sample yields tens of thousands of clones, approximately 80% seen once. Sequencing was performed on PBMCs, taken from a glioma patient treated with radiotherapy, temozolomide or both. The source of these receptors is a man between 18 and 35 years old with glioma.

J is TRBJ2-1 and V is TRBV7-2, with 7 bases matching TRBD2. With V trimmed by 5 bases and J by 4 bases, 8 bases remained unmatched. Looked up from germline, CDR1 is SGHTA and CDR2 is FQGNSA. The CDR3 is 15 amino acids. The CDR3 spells CASSPGEGRYNEQFF. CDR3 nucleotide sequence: TGTGCCAGCAGCCCCGGGGAGGGGAGGTACAATGAGCAGTTCTTC.

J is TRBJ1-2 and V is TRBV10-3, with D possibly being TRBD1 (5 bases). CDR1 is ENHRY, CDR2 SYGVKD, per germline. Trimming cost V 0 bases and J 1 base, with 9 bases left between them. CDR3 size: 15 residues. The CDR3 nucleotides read TGTGCCATCAGTGAGTCCGGGACGGATAACTATGGCTACACCTTC. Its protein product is CAISESGTDNYGYTF.

In DNA, the CDR3 is TGTGCCAGCAGCTTAGGTGTGCGGTCCTCTGGAAACACCATATATTTT. Its translation is CASSLGVRSSGNTIYF. The V call is TRBV11-2, the J call TRBJ1-3; D is unresolved. The CDR3 is made up of 16 amino acids. The V end was cut by 1 base, the J end by 0 bases, with 10 bases between. Germline V gives CDR1 SGHAT, CDR2 FQNNGV.

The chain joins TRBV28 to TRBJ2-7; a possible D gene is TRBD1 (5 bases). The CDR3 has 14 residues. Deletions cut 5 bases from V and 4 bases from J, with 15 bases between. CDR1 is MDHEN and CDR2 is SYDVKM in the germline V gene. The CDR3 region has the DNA TGTGCCAGCAGTCTGATGACAGCGCCGTACGAGCAGTACTTC. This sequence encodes CASSLMTAPYEQYF.

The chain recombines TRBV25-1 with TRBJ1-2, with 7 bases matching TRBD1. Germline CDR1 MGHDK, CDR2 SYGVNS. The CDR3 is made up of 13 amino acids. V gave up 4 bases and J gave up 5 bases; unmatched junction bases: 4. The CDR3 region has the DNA TGTGCCAGCAGTGTCGGGACAGATTATGGCTACACCTTC. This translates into CASSVGTDYGYTF.

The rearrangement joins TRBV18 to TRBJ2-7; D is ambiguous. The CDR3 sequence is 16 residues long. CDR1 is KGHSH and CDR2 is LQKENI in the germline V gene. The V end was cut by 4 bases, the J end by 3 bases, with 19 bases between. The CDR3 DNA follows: TGTGCCAGCTCACGGGTCCCAGGTCGAAAGGACTACGAGCAGTACTTC. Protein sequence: CASSRVPGRKDYEQYF.

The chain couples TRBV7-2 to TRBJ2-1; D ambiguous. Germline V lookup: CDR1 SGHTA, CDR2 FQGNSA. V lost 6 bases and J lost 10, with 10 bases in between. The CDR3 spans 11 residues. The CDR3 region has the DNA TGTGCCAGCAGGTCCCTTGGGGAGCAGTTCTTC. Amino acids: CASRSLGEQFF.

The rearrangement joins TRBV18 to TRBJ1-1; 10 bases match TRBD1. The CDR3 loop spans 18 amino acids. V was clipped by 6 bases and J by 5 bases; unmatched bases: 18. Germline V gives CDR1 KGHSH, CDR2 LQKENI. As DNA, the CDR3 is TGTGCCAGCTCCCAGAGGGGAGAGACAGGGGGCAGTCGGACTGAAGCTTTCTTT. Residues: CASSQRGETGGSRTEAFF.

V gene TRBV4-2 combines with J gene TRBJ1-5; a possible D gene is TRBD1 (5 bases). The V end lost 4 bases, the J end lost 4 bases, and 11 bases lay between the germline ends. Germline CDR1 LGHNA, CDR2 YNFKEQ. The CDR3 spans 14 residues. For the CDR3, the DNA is TGTGCCAGCAGCCCCCCGGGGGGGAATCAGCCCCAGCATTTT. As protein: CASSPPGGNQPQHF.

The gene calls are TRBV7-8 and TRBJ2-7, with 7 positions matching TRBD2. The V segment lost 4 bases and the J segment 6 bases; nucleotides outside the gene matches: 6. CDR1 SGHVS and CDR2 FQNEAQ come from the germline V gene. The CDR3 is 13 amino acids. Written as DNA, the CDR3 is TGTGCCAGCAGCTCCTGGACTAGAAGCGAGCAGTACTTC. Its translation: CASSSWTRSEQYF.

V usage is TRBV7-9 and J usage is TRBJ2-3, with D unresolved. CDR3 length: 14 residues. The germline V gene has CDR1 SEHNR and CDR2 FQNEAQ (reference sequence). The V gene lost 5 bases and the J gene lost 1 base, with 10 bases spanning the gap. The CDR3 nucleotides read TGTGCCAGCAGCCCCGTCTTAGGCACAGATACGCAGTATTTT. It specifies CASSPVLGTDTQYF. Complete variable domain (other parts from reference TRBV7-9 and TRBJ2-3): DTGVSQNPRHKITKRGQNVTFRCDPISEHNRLYWYRQTLGQGPEFLTYFQNEAQLEKSRLLSDRFSAERPKGSFSTLEIQRTEQGDSAMYLCASSPVLGTDTQYFGPGTRLTVL.

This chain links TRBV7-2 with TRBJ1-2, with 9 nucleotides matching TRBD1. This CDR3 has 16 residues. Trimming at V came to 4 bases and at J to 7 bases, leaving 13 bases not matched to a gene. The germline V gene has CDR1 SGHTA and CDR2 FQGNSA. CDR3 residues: CASSSNFGTGSGGYTF. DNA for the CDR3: TGTGCCAGCAGCTCGAACTTCGGGACAGGGAGCGGTGGCTACACCTTC. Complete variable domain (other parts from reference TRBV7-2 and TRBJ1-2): GAGVSQSPSNKVTEKGKDVELRCDPISGHTALYWYRQSLGQGLEFLIYFQGNSAPDKSGLPSDRFSAERTGGSVSTLTIQRTQQEDSAVYLCASSSNFGTGSGGYTFGSGTRLTVV.

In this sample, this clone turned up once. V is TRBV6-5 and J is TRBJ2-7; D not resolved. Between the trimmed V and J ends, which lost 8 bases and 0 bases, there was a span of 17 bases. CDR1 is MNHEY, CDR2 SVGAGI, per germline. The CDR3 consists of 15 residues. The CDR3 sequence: CASGVGGISSYEQYF. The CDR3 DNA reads TGTGCCAGCGGGGTAGGTGGGATAAGCTCCTACGAGCAGTACTTC.

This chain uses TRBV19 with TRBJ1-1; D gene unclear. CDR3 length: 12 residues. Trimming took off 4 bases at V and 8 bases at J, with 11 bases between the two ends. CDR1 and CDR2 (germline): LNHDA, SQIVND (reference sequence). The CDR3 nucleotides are TGTGCCAGTAGTAACGCCAGGAGAGAAGCTTTCTTT. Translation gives CASSNARREAFF. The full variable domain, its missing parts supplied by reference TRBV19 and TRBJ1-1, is DGGITQSPKYLFRKEGQNVTLSCEQNLNHDAMYWYRQDPGQGLRLIYYSQIVNDFQKGDIAEGYSVSREKKESFPLTVTSAQKNPTAFYLCASSNARREAFFGQGTRLTVV.

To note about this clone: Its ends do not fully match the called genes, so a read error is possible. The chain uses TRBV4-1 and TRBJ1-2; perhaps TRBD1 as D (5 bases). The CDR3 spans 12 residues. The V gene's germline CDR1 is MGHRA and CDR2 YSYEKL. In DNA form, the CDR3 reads TGCGCCAGCAGCCCGGGACGGGGCCTGCCCCTCTTC. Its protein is CASSPGRGLPLF.

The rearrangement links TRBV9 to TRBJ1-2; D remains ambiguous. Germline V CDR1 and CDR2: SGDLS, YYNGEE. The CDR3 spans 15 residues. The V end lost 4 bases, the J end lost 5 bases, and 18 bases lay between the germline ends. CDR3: CASSPTALISYGYTF. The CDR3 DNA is TGTGCCAGCAGCCCCACAGCCCTTATCTCATATGGCTACACCTTC.

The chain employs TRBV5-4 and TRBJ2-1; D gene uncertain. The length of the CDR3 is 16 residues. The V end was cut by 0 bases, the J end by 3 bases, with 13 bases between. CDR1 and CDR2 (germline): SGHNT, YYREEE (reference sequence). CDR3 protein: CASSLGPAERYNEQFF. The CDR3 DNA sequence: TGTGCCAGCAGCTTGGGACCCGCGGAACGCTACAATGAGCAGTTCTTC.

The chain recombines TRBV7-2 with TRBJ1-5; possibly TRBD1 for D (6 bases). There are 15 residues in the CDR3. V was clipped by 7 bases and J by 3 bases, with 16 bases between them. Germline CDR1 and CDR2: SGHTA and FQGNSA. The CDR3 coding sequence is TGTGCCAGCACCCTGGCGGGGGCCCTCAATCAGCCCCAGCATTTT. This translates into CASTLAGALNQPQHF.

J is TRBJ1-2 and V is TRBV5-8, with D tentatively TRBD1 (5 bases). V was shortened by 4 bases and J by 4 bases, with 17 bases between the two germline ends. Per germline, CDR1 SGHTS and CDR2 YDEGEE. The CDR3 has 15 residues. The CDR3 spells CASSLSGAYGYGYTF. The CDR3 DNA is TGTGCCAGCAGCCTAAGCGGGGCGTATGGCTATGGCTACACCTTC.

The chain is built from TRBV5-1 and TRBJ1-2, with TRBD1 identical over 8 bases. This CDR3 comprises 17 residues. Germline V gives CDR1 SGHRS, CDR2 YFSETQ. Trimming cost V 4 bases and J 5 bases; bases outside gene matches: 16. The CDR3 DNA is TGCGCCAGCAGCCTAGGACAGGGAGCTGAGGGAGAATATGGCTACACCTTC. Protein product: CASSLGQGAEGEYGYTF.

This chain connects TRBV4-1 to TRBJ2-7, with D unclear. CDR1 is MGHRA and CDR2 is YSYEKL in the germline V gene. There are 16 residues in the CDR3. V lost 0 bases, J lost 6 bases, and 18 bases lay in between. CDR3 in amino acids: CASSQEGILLSREQYF. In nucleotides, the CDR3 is TGCGCCAGCAGCCAAGAGGGGATTCTATTGAGTCGCGAGCAGTACTTC.

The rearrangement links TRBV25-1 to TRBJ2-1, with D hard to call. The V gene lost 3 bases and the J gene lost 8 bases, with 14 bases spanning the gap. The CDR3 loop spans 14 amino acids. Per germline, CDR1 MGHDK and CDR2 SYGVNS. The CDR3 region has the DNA TGTGCCAGCAGTGAGGGATCCGGATGGTATGAGCAGTTCTTC. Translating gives CASSEGSGWYEQFF.

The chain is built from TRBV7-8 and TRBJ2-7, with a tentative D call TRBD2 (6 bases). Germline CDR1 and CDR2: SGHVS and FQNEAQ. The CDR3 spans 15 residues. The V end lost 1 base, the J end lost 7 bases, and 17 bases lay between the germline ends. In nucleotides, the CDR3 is TGTGCCAGCAGCTTAGGTTCGGAGGGGCTACGGGAGCAGTACTTC. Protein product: CASSLGSEGLREQYF.

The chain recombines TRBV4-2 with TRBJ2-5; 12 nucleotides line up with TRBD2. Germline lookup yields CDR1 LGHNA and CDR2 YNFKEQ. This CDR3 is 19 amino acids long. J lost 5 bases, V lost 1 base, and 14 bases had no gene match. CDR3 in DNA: TGTGCCAGCAGCCAAGGGTCTAGGCTAGCGGGGGGGCCGGGTGAGACCCAGTACTTC. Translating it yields CASSQGSRLAGGPGETQYF.

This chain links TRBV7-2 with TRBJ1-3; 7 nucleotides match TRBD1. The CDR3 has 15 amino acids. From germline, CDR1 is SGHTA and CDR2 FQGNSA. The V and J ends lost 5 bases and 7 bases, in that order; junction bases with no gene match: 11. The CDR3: CASSPTGERRNTIYF. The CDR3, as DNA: TGTGCCAGCAGCCCCACAGGGGAAAGGAGGAACACCATATATTTT.

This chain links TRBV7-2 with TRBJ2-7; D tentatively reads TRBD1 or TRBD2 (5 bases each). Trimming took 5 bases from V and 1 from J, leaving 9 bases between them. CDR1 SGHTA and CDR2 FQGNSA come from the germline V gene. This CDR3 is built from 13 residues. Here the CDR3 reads CASSPGTSYEQYF. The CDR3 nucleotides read TGTGCCAGCAGCCCCGGGACGTCCTACGAGCAGTACTTC.